The 28 T cell receptor beta chains listed next were all sequenced from one sample in a study of response to subunit inactivated influenza vaccine. TCRdb reanalysed the RT-PCR reads using MiXCR and keeps one entry per CDR3 protein. The repertoire consists of almost 600,000 distinct CDR3 sequences, with around 15% occurring once and the leading ten covering 8.5% to 14%. The sequenced sample was PBMCs from blood, obtained 11 to 12 days after vaccination. These receptors originate from a man aged 45-60 years who received an inactivated influenza vaccine.

This clonotype was found a few times. The rearrangement links TRBV20-1 to TRBJ2-7; TRBD1 matches at 11 bases. The CDR3 covers 15 residues. CDR1 and CDR2 (germline): DFQATT, SNEGSKA (reference sequence). Trimming at V came to 5 bases and at J to 2 bases, leaving 8 bases not matched to a gene. CDR3 sequence reads: CSALAGTGGTYEQYF. The CDR3 bases are TGCAGTGCTCTGGCCGGGACAGGGGGAACCTACGAGCAGTACTTC.

Only a few counts were recorded for this clonotype. The rearrangement links TRBV6-5 to TRBJ2-3; no firm D call. There are 11 residues in the CDR3. V was clipped by 7 bases and J by 5 bases, with 7 bases between them. CDR1 is MNHEY, CDR2 SVGAGI, per germline. The CDR3 sequence is CASMSLDTQYF. The CDR3 region has the DNA TGTGCCAGCATGTCTTTAGATACGCAGTATTTT.

This sequence joins TRBV20-1 and TRBJ2-7; perhaps TRBD1 as D (5 bases). This CDR3 has 12 amino acids. Germline V gene sequence: CDR1 DFQATT, CDR2 SNEGSKA (reference sequence). V shed 4 bases and J shed 8 bases, with 15 bases lying between them. The CDR3 DNA reads as TGCAGTGCTATTGATACAGGTACCAAGCAGTACTTC. Encoded protein: CSAIDTGTKQYF.

This clonotype was observed a few times. This CDR3 is CASSLSRYQETQYF. In nucleotides, the CDR3 is TGTGCCAGCAGTTTATCTAGGTACCAAGAGACCCAGTACTTC. The chain joins TRBV12-3 or TRBV12-4 to TRBJ2-5; D is unresolved. The CDR3 spans 14 residues. The ends were cut back, 2 bases at V and 0 bases at J, with 7 bases in the middle.

The CDR3, as DNA: TGTGCCAGCTCACGGGGAGAGAAAAACATTCAGTACTTC. This codes for CASSRGEKNIQYF. This sequence joins TRBV18 and TRBJ2-4, with D perhaps TRBD2 (5 bases). The germline V and J ends were trimmed by 4 bases and 4 bases, with 8 bases remaining between them. The CDR3 sequence is 13 residues long. CDR1 is KGHSH, CDR2 LQKENI, per germline.

The sample holds a few counts of this clonotype. The genes are TRBV12-3 or TRBV12-4 and TRBJ2-1; 11 positions match TRBD2. Trimming took 5 bases from V and 7 from J; bases not matched to a gene: 7. The length of the CDR3 is 15 residues. The CDR3 loop reads CASSPRLAGRNEQFF. In nucleotides, the CDR3 is TGTGCCAGCAGTCCGAGACTAGCGGGAAGAAATGAGCAGTTCTTC.

This clonotype was observed a handful of times. The chain joins TRBV18 to TRBJ2-3; 8 bases are a match to TRBD1. The V segment lost 2 bases and the J segment 6 bases; nucleotides outside the gene matches: 13. Germline CDR1 KGHSH, CDR2 LQKENI. The CDR3 covers 17 residues. This CDR3 reads CASSPVQSGQGFDTQYF. The CDR3 DNA reads TGTGCCAGCTCACCAGTTCAGTCTGGACAGGGATTTGATACGCAGTATTTT.

This clonotype was picked up many times. The chain employs TRBV4-2 and TRBJ1-1; D unclear. V lost 1 base and J 1 base, leaving 7 bases between the germline ends. Germline assignment: CDR1 LGHNA and CDR2 YNFKEQ. CDR3 size: 14 residues. This chain's CDR3 is CASSQVSRNTEAFF. CDR3 coding DNA: TGTGCCAGCAGCCAAGTGTCCAGGAACACTGAAGCTTTCTTT.

The chain is built from TRBV7-9 and TRBJ1-4; unclear D gene. Germline lookup yields CDR1 SEHNR and CDR2 FQNEAQ (reference sequence). V dropped 3 bases and J dropped 3 bases, with 8 bases sitting between them. CDR3 length: 14 residues. CDR3 coding DNA: TGTGCCAGCAGCTTCTCGGACCCTAATGAAAAACTGTTTTTT. Encoded protein: CASSFSDPNEKLFF.

The rearrangement uses TRBV5-1 and TRBJ2-1; D unclear. This CDR3 is built from 15 residues. The V gene's germline CDR1 is SGHRS and CDR2 YFSETQ. V lost 0 bases and J 3 bases, leaving 10 bases between the germline ends. The CDR3 spells CASSLAALLYNEQFF. CDR3 DNA: TGCGCCAGCAGCTTGGCTGCGCTACTCTACAATGAGCAGTTCTTC.

This clonotype was detected a few times. The gene calls are TRBV30 and TRBJ2-5; 7 nucleotides line up with TRBD2. The CDR3 sequence is 14 residues long. The ends lost 0 bases at V and 3 bases at J; junction bases unmatched: 4. Germline CDR1 is GTSNPN and CDR2 is SVGIG (reference sequence). The CDR3 spells CAWSVGLAEETQYF. In DNA, the CDR3 is TGTGCCTGGAGTGTAGGGCTAGCGGAAGAGACCCAGTACTTC.

In this sample, this clonotype turned up a few times. The CDR3 DNA is TGCGCCAGCAGCTTGGTAGGAGTCGCTCCCAGGGGCTACTCCTACGAGCAGTACTTC. Its translation is CASSLVGVAPRGYSYEQYF. The genes are TRBV5-1 and TRBJ2-7; D perhaps matches TRBD1 (6 bases). The CDR3 covers 19 residues. V was shortened by 0 bases and J by 0 bases, with 22 bases between the two germline ends. Germline CDR1 and CDR2: SGHRS and YFSETQ.

Here the CDR3 reads CASERGRGDTEAFF. CDR3 DNA: TGCGCCTCGGAAAGGGGCAGGGGGGACACTGAAGCTTTCTTT. The chain couples TRBV5-1 to TRBJ1-1; 7 positions match TRBD1. This CDR3 spans 14 amino acids. Trimming at V came to 10 bases and at J to 3 bases, leaving 12 bases not matched to a gene. Germline CDR1 SGHRS, CDR2 YFSETQ.

This clonotype was detected ten times or more. This chain links TRBV12-3 or TRBV12-4 with TRBJ1-3, with D unresolved. The CDR3 totals 13 residues. V lost 5 bases and J 8 bases, leaving 13 bases between the germline ends. The CDR3 protein is CASSRRIEDTIYF. Here the CDR3 DNA reads TGTGCCAGCAGTCGGCGGATCGAGGACACCATATATTTT.

This chain joins TRBV7-2 and TRBJ1-1, with 7 bases identical to TRBD1. The CDR3 is 13 amino acids. With V trimmed by 4 bases and J by 5 bases, 4 bases remained unmatched. The germline gives CDR1 SGHTA, CDR2 FQGNSA. The CDR3 nucleotides are TGTGCCAGCAGCTCTGACAGGGCGACTGAAGCTTTCTTT. Its translation is CASSSDRATEAFF.

This clonotype has a handful of counts. The J gene is TRBJ2-3, the V gene TRBV30; D unclear. The CDR3 has 15 residues. Germline CDR1 and CDR2: GTSNPN and SVGIG (reference sequence). V lost 0 bases and J 1 base, leaving 11 bases between the germline ends. CDR3 loop: CAWSVPVLRTDTQYF. CDR3 sequence (DNA): TGTGCCTGGAGTGTACCAGTTCTCCGCACAGATACGCAGTATTTT.

The V gene is TRBV7-9, the J gene TRBJ2-5; D might be TRBD1 (6 bases). The V gene's germline CDR1 is SEHNR and CDR2 FQNEAQ (reference sequence). V gave up 5 bases and J gave up 1 base, with 17 bases separating them. The CDR3 covers 16 residues. CDR3 nucleotide sequence: TGTGCCAGCAGCCTCACAGGGAGTCCCCCCCAAGAGACCCAGTACTTC. The encoded protein is CASSLTGSPPQETQYF.

The chain links TRBV7-9 to TRBJ1-5; D unresolved. This CDR3 has 15 amino acids. Germline assignment: CDR1 SEHNR and CDR2 FQNEAQ (reference sequence). Trimming removed 1 base at V and 3 bases at J, with 10 bases between. The DNA for the CDR3 is TGTGCCAGCAGCTTAGAGGCAGGAGTCAATCAGCCCCAGCATTTT. Protein sequence: CASSLEAGVNQPQHF.

The sample holds a few counts of this clonotype. J is TRBJ2-3 and V is TRBV7-9; TRBD1 agrees at 9 bases. V shed 5 bases, J shed 6 bases, and the junction held 9 bases outside the gene matches. The germline V gene encodes CDR1 SEHNR and CDR2 FQNEAQ (reference sequence). The CDR3 loop spans 15 amino acids. CDR3 loop: CASSLPRDRVDTQYF. The CDR3 DNA sequence: TGTGCCAGCAGCCTCCCGCGGGACAGGGTGGATACGCAGTATTTT. Full variable domain (outside the CDR3, taken from reference TRBV7-9 and TRBJ2-3): DTGVSQNPRHKITKRGQNVTFRCDPISEHNRLYWYRQTLGQGPEFLTYFQNEAQLEKSRLLSDRFSAERPKGSFSTLEIQRTEQGDSAMYLCASSLPRDRVDTQYFGPGTRLTVL.

The chain couples TRBV10-3 to TRBJ2-5, with D possibly being TRBD2 (6 bases). The CDR3 is made up of 13 amino acids. The ends were cut back, 10 bases at V and 6 bases at J, with 18 bases in the middle. Per germline, CDR1 ENHRY and CDR2 SYGVKD. CDR3 nucleotide sequence: TGTGCCACCGTGTCCCAGGCGGGGCAGACCCAGTACTTC. Translating gives CATVSQAGQTQYF.

V is TRBV28 and J is TRBJ1-2; no definite D call. The CDR3 consists of 10 residues. CDR1 MDHEN and CDR2 SYDVKM come from the germline V gene. V lost 8 bases and J 5 bases, leaving 6 bases between the germline ends. The CDR3 DNA is TGTGCCAGCTTCCAGTATGGCTACACCTTC. Translating gives CASFQYGYTF.

This clonotype was picked up a small number of times. The chain links TRBV20-1 to TRBJ2-4; D is perhaps TRBD1 or TRBD2 (5 bases each). Trimming removed 6 bases from V and 4 bases from J, with 16 bases in between. The CDR3 runs 14 residues. The germline CDR1 and CDR2 sequences are DFQATT and SNEGSKA (reference sequence). In DNA, the CDR3 is TGCAGTGCAACCGACAGCGGTGCTAAAAACATTCAGTACTTC. This encodes CSATDSGAKNIQYF.

This clonotype was picked up a small number of times. This rearrangement joins TRBV5-1 to TRBJ2-1; D unclear. The CDR3 runs to 15 residues. From germline, CDR1 is SGHRS and CDR2 YFSETQ. Trimming cost V 0 bases and J 4 bases, with 11 bases left between them. The CDR3 sequence: CASSLANRAYNEQFF. As DNA, the CDR3 is TGCGCCAGCAGCTTGGCCAATAGAGCGTACAATGAGCAGTTCTTC. The entire variable domain, with the rest obtained from reference TRBV5-1 and TRBJ2-1, is as follows: KAGVTQTPRYLIKTRGQQVTLSCSPISGHRSVSWYQQTPGQGLQFLFEYFSETQRNKGNFPGRFSGRQFSNSRSEMNVSTLELGDSALYLCASSLANRAYNEQFFGPGTRLTVL.

The chain couples TRBV7-6 to TRBJ2-1; D remains unclear. The V gene's germline CDR1 is SGHVS and CDR2 FNYEAQ. The CDR3 is made up of 15 amino acids. Trimming pared 4 bases from V and 2 bases from J, leaving 12 bases between. The DNA of the CDR3 is TGTGCCAGCAGCTCCGCCTCTTTTACCTACAATGAGCAGTTCTTC. Translating gives CASSSASFTYNEQFF.

J is TRBJ2-3 and V is TRBV6-5; 7 bases align to TRBD1. The junction had 9 bases not matched to a gene; V was cut back by 4 bases and J by 2 bases. The CDR3 length is 16 residues. Germline V lookup: CDR1 MNHEY, CDR2 SVGAGI. The CDR3 loop is CASSFRGKPLTDTQYF. DNA of the CDR3: TGTGCCAGCAGTTTCAGGGGGAAACCTCTCACAGATACGCAGTATTTT.

A few counts support this clonotype. The chain recombines TRBV7-9 with TRBJ1-2; no reliable D call. V was trimmed by 1 base and J by 8 bases, leaving 11 bases between them. The CDR3 is 13 amino acids. From germline, CDR1 is SEHNR and CDR2 FQNEAQ (reference sequence). The CDR3 loop is CASSLGIREGYTF. In DNA, the CDR3 is TGTGCCAGCAGCTTAGGGATCCGAGAGGGCTACACCTTC.

This clonotype was found many times. The chain joins TRBV4-3 to TRBJ2-3, with TRBD2 identical over 12 bases. J gave up 4 bases and V 4 bases, and 6 bases lay outside the gene matches. The length of the CDR3 is 16 residues. Per germline, CDR1 LGHNA and CDR2 YSLEER. CDR3 bases: TGCGCCAGCAGCCCCGCTAGCGGGAGGGGGGCAGATACGCAGTATTTT. This translates into CASSPASGRGADTQYF.

CDR3: CASSLKLVSTDTQYF. The DNA of the CDR3 is TGCGCCAGCAGCTTGAAGTTGGTTAGCACAGATACGCAGTATTTT. The J gene is TRBJ2-3, the V gene TRBV5-1; D gene uncertain. The CDR3 runs to 15 residues. Germline lookup yields CDR1 SGHRS and CDR2 YFSETQ. V dropped 1 base and J dropped 0 bases, with 9 bases sitting between them. Complete variable domain (other parts from reference TRBV5-1 and TRBJ2-3): KAGVTQTPRYLIKTRGQQVTLSCSPISGHRSVSWYQQTPGQGLQFLFEYFSETQRNKGNFPGRFSGRQFSNSRSEMNVSTLELGDSALYLCASSLKLVSTDTQYFGPGTRLTVL.